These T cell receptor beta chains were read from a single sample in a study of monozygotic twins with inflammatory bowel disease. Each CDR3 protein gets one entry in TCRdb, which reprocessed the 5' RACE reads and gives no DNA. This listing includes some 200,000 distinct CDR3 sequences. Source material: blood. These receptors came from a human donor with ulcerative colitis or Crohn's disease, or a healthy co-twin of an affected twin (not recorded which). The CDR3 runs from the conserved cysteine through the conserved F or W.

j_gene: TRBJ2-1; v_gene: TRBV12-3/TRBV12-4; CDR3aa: CASSYGPSSYNEQFF
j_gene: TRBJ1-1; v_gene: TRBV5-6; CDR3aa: CASSLYGSRGMDPNTEAFF
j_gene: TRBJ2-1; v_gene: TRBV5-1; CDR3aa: CASSLGQGSVYNEQFF
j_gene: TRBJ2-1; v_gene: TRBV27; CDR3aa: CASSLFPSPSYNEQFF
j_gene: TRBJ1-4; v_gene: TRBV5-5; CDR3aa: CASSMGPRRGSNEKLFF
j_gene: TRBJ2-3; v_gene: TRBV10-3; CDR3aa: CAIMTGASTDTQYF
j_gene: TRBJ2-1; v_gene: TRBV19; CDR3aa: CASSPRDREQFF
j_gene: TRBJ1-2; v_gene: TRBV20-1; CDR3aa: CSAPGQGSNYGYTF
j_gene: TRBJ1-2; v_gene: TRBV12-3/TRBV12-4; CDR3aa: CASSLPFNYGYTF
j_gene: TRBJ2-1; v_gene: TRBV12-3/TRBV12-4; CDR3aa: CASSFLRAGGEQFF
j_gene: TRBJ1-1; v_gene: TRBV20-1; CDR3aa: CSAPAVSGQGARYTEAFF
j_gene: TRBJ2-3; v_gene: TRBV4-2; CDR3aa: CASSQDHTGGAVTDTQYF
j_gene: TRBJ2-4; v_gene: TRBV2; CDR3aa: CASSEKGSQYF
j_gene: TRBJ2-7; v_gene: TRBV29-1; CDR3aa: CSVDGQGMYEQYF
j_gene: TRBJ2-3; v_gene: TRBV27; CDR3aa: CASSFVGGWSDTQYF
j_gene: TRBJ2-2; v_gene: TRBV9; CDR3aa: CASSVQGFTGELFF
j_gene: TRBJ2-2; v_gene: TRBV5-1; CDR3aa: CASSPDPGTGELFF
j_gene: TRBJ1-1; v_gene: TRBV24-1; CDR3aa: CATRGTVGTEAFF
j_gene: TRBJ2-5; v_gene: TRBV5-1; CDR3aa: CASSFTGGAWETQYF
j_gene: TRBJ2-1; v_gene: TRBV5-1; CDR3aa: CASSKAGASYNEQFF
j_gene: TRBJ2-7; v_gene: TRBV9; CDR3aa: CASSTNLEGLPQYF
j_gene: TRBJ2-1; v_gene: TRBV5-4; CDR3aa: CASSLTSDNEQFF
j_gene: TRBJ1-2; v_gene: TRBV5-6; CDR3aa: CASRSTGTFYGYTF
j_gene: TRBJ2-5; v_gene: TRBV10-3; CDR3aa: CAISPAGQGQTQYF